This T cell receptor (beta chain) was recorded in a study of Ad26.COV2.S vaccination and SARS-CoV-2 variants. The table came from immunoSEQ multiplex PCR; TCRdb's copy has only in-frame clones and leaves some out. The sample has about 350,000 clones; around 89% are singletons. J lost 4 bases, V lost 0 bases, and 8 bases had no gene match. Per the germline V gene, CDR1 is MNHEY and CDR2 is SVGAGI. CDR3 length: 16 residues. This clone was observed a single time. Treatment given: some 20 received Ad26.COV2.S at low or high dose, single or two shots; roughly five received placebo; per-sample allocation not given. Repertoires come from day 63 after the first vaccine or placebo injection.

This sequence joins TRBV6-5 and TRBJ2-5; TRBD1 aligns across 7 bases. The TCR was taken from a person aged 18-60 years who received the Ad26.COV2.S COVID-19 vaccine or a placebo. The material sequenced was peripheral blood, taken in a trial of Ad26.COV2.S vaccine versus placebo. The CDR3 nucleotides read TGTGCCAGCAGTTACTCAAGGGGGACAGTCGGAGAGACCCAGTACTTC. Its translation: CASSYSRGTVGETQYF.